This is a list of T cell receptor beta chains from one sample in a study of blood T cell repertoires in COVID-19. The repertoire was sequenced with immunoSEQ multiplex PCR; TCRdb's copy has only in-frame clones and lacks some. This table has roughly 180,000 clones, approximately 84% appearing once. Specimen: PBMCs or T cells enriched from blood (not recorded which). Source of these receptors: a woman in her thirties or forties with acute COVID-19. The CDR3 runs from the conserved cysteine through the conserved F or W. The order of the fields is V gene, D gene, J gene, clone size, CDR3 DNA, CDR3 protein. D genes are given only for firm matches. Clone size is stated in some rows and not others, as once, few, many or a class when expanded.

TRBV18	TRBD1	TRBJ1-2	.	TGTGCCAGCTCAACCACAGGGGTTAGCGGCTACACCTTC	CASSTTGVSGYTF
TRBV3-1/TRBV3-2	TRBD2	TRBJ2-3	.	TGTGCCAGCAGCCTCCGGACTAGCGGGAGGCCAGATACGCAGTATTTT	CASSLRTSGRPDTQYF
TRBV9	.	TRBJ1-5	.	TGTGCCAGCAGCTCGCAGCCAGGGCTCTATCAGCCCCAGCATTTT	CASSSQPGLYQPQHF
TRBV5-1	TRBD2	TRBJ2-1	few	TGCGCCAGCAGGGGGGGACTAGCGGGAGGGAGTGAGCAGTTCTTC	CASRGGLAGGSEQFF
TRBV6-5	TRBD2	TRBJ2-7	.	TGTGCCAGCACTGGGGAGGGACGCGAGCAGTACTTC	CASTGEGREQYF
TRBV27	.	TRBJ2-2	.	TGTGCCAGCAGTCGCTCCCGGGACTCCCGCACCGGGGAGCTGTTTTTT	CASSRSRDSRTGELFF
TRBV15	TRBD1	TRBJ1-1	.	TGTGCCACCAGCAGAAACAGGGGGCAAAACACTGAAGCTTTCTTT	CATSRNRGQNTEAFF
TRBV5-1	TRBD1	TRBJ2-5	few	TGCGCCAGCAGCCTAGGGGGCGGAAACCAAGAGACCCAGTACTTC	CASSLGGGNQETQYF
TRBV29-1	.	TRBJ1-2	.	TGCAGCGTTCCCACATCAGGATATGGCTACACCTTC	CSVPTSGYGYTF
TRBV6-6	.	TRBJ1-3	.	TGTGCCAGCACCTTCGACGGACTGAACTCTGGAAACACCATATATTTT	CASTFDGLNSGNTIYF
TRBV19	TRBD2	TRBJ2-3	.	TGTGCCAGTAGTATTAGCGGGAGGGTCGGAGATACGCAGTATTTT	CASSISGRVGDTQYF
TRBV2	.	TRBJ2-1	.	TGTGCCAGCAGTTTTAACAATGAGCAGTTCTTC	CASSFNNEQFF
TRBV5-6	.	TRBJ1-1	.	TGTGCCAGCAGCTATGGACAGGAAGCTTTCTTT	CASSYGQEAFF
TRBV7-2	TRBD2	TRBJ2-7	.	TGTGCCAGCAGCTCACGACTAGCTGGCGAGCAGTACTTC	CASSSRLAGEQYF
TRBV3-1/TRBV3-2	TRBD1	TRBJ1-2	.	TGTGCCAGCAGCCAAGACCGGACAGGGGCCAACTATGGCTACACCTTC	CASSQDRTGANYGYTF
TRBV5-5	TRBD2	TRBJ2-5	.	TGTGCCAGCAGTCAGGGGACCGTTGCTAGCGGGAGGGCCTTAAAGACCCAGTACTTC	CASSQGTVASGRALKTQYF
TRBV5-8	TRBD2	TRBJ2-7	.	TGTGCCAGCAGCTTAGGACCCGCGGGGGTCTACGAGCAGTACTTC	CASSLGPAGVYEQYF
TRBV9	.	TRBJ1-6	.	TGTGCCAGCAGCGAGAGAGGCCCGGGATCGAATTCACCCCTCCACTTT	CASSERGPGSNSPLHF
TRBV3-1/TRBV3-2	.	TRBJ1-6	.	TGTGCCAGCAGCCAAGAGTTATCAGGGAATTCACCCCTCCACTTT	CASSQELSGNSPLHF
TRBV5-4	.	TRBJ2-5	.	TGTGCCAGCAGCTCCTCCCGTCAAGAGACCCAGTACTTC	CASSSSRQETQYF
TRBV7-3	TRBD1	TRBJ2-7	.	TGTGCCAGCAGCTTGACAGGGGGCGCCGAGCAGTACTTC	CASSLTGGAEQYF
TRBV9	.	TRBJ2-1	.	TGTGCCAGCAGCGACGGTCTCCTAGCTCCTGGCAATGAGCAGTTCTTC	CASSDGLLAPGNEQFF
TRBV28	TRBD1	TRBJ1-5	few	TGTGCCAGCAGTTTACCAGGGGGCAGCAATCAGCCCCAGCATTTT	CASSLPGGSNQPQHF
TRBV2	TRBD2	TRBJ2-1	few	TGTGCCAGCGGCGGGACTAGCGGGATTAATGAGCAGTTCTTC	CASGGTSGINEQFF
TRBV27	TRBD1	TRBJ1-2	.	TGTGCCAGCAAGCCGGACAGGCACTATGGCTACACCTTC	CASKPDRHYGYTF
TRBV10-3	TRBD2	TRBJ2-1	.	TGTGCCATCAGTGAGTCGAGAGGGACTAGAGCCAATGAGCAGTTCTTC	CAISESRGTRANEQFF
TRBV19	.	TRBJ1-2	.	TGTGCCAGTAGTTATCACAGGGACAACTATGGCTACACCTTC	CASSYHRDNYGYTF
TRBV6-5	.	TRBJ1-1	.	TGTGCCAGCAGTTATCGGACAGAGAACACTGAAGCTTTCTTT	CASSYRTENTEAFF
TRBV2	TRBD2	TRBJ2-3	.	TGTGCCAGCAGTACCGAGGGACTAGCGGTCACAGATACGCAGTATTTT	CASSTEGLAVTDTQYF
TRBV7-9	TRBD1	TRBJ1-5	.	TGTGCCAGCAGCTCCTCGACAGGGTTGAATCAGCCCCAGCATTTT	CASSSSTGLNQPQHF
TRBV27	TRBD2	TRBJ2-7	once	TGTGCCAGCAGTTCCTCCGGAGCGGGAGGTTTCCACGAGCAGTACTTC	CASSSSGAGGFHEQYF
TRBV5-1	TRBD2	TRBJ2-3	.	TGCGCCAGCAGCTTTGAGGGCGGGAGGGTTACAGATACGCAGTATTTT	CASSFEGGRVTDTQYF
TRBV12-5	.	TRBJ1-5	.	TGTGCTAGTGTTGAGGGCTATCAGCCCCAGCATTTT	CASVEGYQPQHF
TRBV30	.	TRBJ2-3	.	TGTGCCTGGAGTAGACAGCAAACGCAGTATTTT	CAWSRQQTQYF
TRBV19	.	TRBJ1-2	.	TGTGCCACCCGCGGGGGGCGTGATGGCTATGGCTTCACCTTC	CATRGGRDGYGFTF
TRBV4-1	.	TRBJ2-6	.	TGCGCCAGCAGCCAGGTTCTCTGGAGGTTTGGGGCCAACGTCCTGACTTTC	CASSQVLWRFGANVLTF
TRBV19	TRBD1	TRBJ1-5	.	TGTGCCAGTAGTTGGGGACAGAGATTGGGATGGAGCAATCAGCCCCAGCATTTT	CASSWGQRLGWSNQPQHF
TRBV6-1	TRBD2	TRBJ2-3	.	TGTGCCAGCAGTGACGCTATACCTACTAGCGGAGGTTCCACAGATACGCAGTATTTT	CASSDAIPTSGGSTDTQYF
TRBV19	.	TRBJ1-5	.	TGTGCCAGTAGTATCCGGGTGGGCAATCAGCCCCAGCATTTT	CASSIRVGNQPQHF
TRBV10-1	TRBD1	TRBJ1-2	.	TGCGCCAGCAGCCCTAAAAGGGACAGGACCTCCTTC	CASSPKRDRTSF
TRBV15	.	TRBJ2-1	.	TGTGCCACCAGCAGAGATCCCCGGGGGACCTTTAGCTCCTACAATGAGCAGTTCTTC	CATSRDPRGTFSSYNEQFF
TRBV5-4	.	TRBJ1-3	.	TGTGCCAGCAGCATGGTGACAGGTGGATCTGGAAACACCATATATTTT	CASSMVTGGSGNTIYF
TRBV10-2	.	TRBJ1-1	.	TGCGCCAGCAGTGAGTCGAGGCCCGACACTGAAGCTTTCTTT	CASSESRPDTEAFF
TRBV19	TRBD2	TRBJ2-3	.	TGTGCCAGTAGTATCGGGGCGGGAGGGGGAAAAGATACGCAGTATTTT	CASSIGAGGGKDTQYF
TRBV3-1/TRBV3-2	TRBD1	TRBJ1-1	.	TGTGCCAGCAGCCTGGGACAGGGGGGTTCTGAAGCTTTCTTT	CASSLGQGGSEAFF
TRBV10-1	TRBD1	TRBJ2-1	.	TGCGCCAGCCCCGCGGACAGGGGGCGGGATGAGCAGTTCTTC	CASPADRGRDEQFF
TRBV12-3/TRBV12-4	TRBD1	TRBJ1-4	.	TGTGCCAGCAGTCAATTAGGCAGGGGGAAACTGTTTTTT	CASSQLGRGKLFF
TRBV6-4	.	TRBJ2-1	once	TGTGCCAGCAGTGACCAAGTGGGAGGAGGTTACAATGAGCAGTTCTTC	CASSDQVGGGYNEQFF
TRBV25-1	.	TRBJ2-1	.	TGTGCCAGCACAGATCAGGGGCGTTACAATGAGCAGTTCTTC	CASTDQGRYNEQFF
TRBV5-8	.	TRBJ2-4	.	TGTGCCAGCAGTTCCGGAGAACGCCTCGCCTTAGCCAAAAACATTCAGTACTTC	CASSSGERLALAKNIQYF
TRBV19	.	TRBJ1-1	.	TGTGCCAGTAGTTTTGGGACACCGAACACTGAAGCTTTCTTT	CASSFGTPNTEAFF